This T cell receptor (beta chain) originates from a study of blood T cell repertoires in COVID-19. About the study: Sites across the United States, Italy and Spain contributed samples from acute and convalescent COVID-19. The analysed material was cDNA or gDNA that came from T cells, B-cell-depleted T cells, or PBMCs.

As handled by the study authors: From reference gene primer amplification, estimates of nucleated cell counts were derived. The data were produced by immunoSEQ multiplex PCR, yet TCRdb's version contains in-frame clones alone and is incomplete. That table gives V, J and clone size, and the DNA gave D and trimming. The repertoire holds about 180,000 clones, with about 88% as singletons. This clone was seen at least ten times. The sequencing input was peripheral blood. The clonotype comes from a woman aged 25 to 39 with active or convalescent COVID-19.

As DNA, the CDR3 is TGCGCCAGCAGCTTGGGGGCCCCTAACACCGGGGAGCTGTTTTTT. As protein: CASSLGAPNTGELFF. This chain links TRBV5-1 with TRBJ2-2; no clear D gene. V lost 0 bases and J lost 2, with 8 bases in between. Germline V gene data show CDR1 as SGHRS and CDR2 as YFSETQ. The CDR3 has 15 residues.